The entry below gives a single T cell receptor beta chain sequence along with its context. The antigen is not known. Method: immunoSEQ multiplex PCR; TCRdb's copy keeps in-frame clones and lacks some. This table has some 180,000 clones, about 89% appearing once. The CDR3 runs 13 residues. V dropped 5 bases and J dropped 8 bases, with 16 bases sitting between them. Per germline, CDR1 SGDLS and CDR2 YYNGEE. This sample stems from a study of cytomegalovirus exposure and HLA in healthy donors. Findings of the study overall: Across donors, most TCRs were seen rarely, yet some public ones were widespread.

This receptor was identified in a man between 25 and 39 years old in good health and CMV-seropositive. This chain uses TRBV9 with TRBJ1-2; D not resolved. The sample was PBMCs. CDR3 sequence reads: CASRPSEDRGYTF. The CDR3 nucleotides read TGTGCCAGCAGACCCAGCGAAGATCGCGGCTACACCTTC. The full variable domain, with the rest looked up from reference TRBV9 and TRBJ1-2, is DSGVTQTPKHLITATGQRVTLRCSPRSGDLSVYWYQQSLDQGLQFLIQYYNGEERAKGNILERFSAQQFPDLHSELNLSSLELGDSALYFCASRPSEDRGYTFGSGTRLTVV.